The 21 T cell receptor beta chains listed next were all sequenced from one sample in a study of response to subunit inactivated influenza vaccine. Each CDR3 protein gets one entry after TCRdb re-called the RT-PCR reads with MiXCR. The table has around 850,000 distinct CDR3 sequences, about 18% seen once. The specimen was PBMCs from blood, collected roughly 5 days after vaccination. The source is a man aged 50 to 60 who received an inactivated influenza vaccine.

V and J are TRBV20-1 and TRBJ2-3; D is uncertain. The CDR3 has 13 residues. Germline V CDR1 and CDR2: DFQATT, SNEGSKA (reference sequence). V lost 6 bases, J lost 2 bases, and 12 bases lay in between. The DNA of the CDR3 is TGCAGTGCCGTTTGGCTACTCACAGATACGCAGTATTTT. It translates to CSAVWLLTDTQYF.

This rearrangement joins TRBV7-8 to TRBJ1-5, with TRBD1 identical over 11 bases. Germline V gene lookup returns CDR1 SGHVS and CDR2 FQNEAQ. The CDR3 has 17 residues. The junction had 7 bases not matched to a gene; V was cut back by 0 bases and J by 6 bases. Here the CDR3 reads CASSLAIGQGARQPQHF. In DNA, the CDR3 is TGTGCCAGCAGCTTAGCAATAGGACAGGGGGCTCGTCAGCCCCAGCATTTT.

The chain joins TRBV20-1 to TRBJ2-3, with D possibly being TRBD2 (6 bases). Germline V gene sequence: CDR1 DFQATT, CDR2 SNEGSKA (reference sequence). This CDR3 has 14 residues. CDR3 sequence reads: CSQNGLTSTDTQYF. The CDR3 DNA reads as TGCAGCCAGAACGGACTAACGAGCACAGATACGCAGTATTTT.

This clonotype was seen a few times. The rearrangement uses TRBV11-2 and TRBJ1-6; 7 positions match TRBD1. The V gene end was trimmed by 5 bases and the J gene end by 3 bases; junction bases not matched to a gene: 10. CDR3 length: 17 residues. Germline loops: CDR1 SGHAT, CDR2 FQNNGV. CDR3 amino acids: CASSGTRRGYYNSPLHF. In nucleotides, the CDR3 is TGTGCCAGCAGCGGAACCCGCAGGGGGTACTATAATTCACCCCTCCACTTT. The whole variable domain, remainder taken from reference TRBV11-2 and TRBJ1-6, is EAGVAQSPRYKIIEKRQSVAFWCNPISGHATLYWYQQILGQGPKLLIQFQNNGVVDDSQLPKDRFSAERLKGVDSTLKIQPAKLEDSAVYLCASSGTRRGYYNSPLHFGNGTRLTVT.

The rearrangement uses TRBV7-9 and TRBJ2-5; no reliable D call. V was clipped by 5 bases and J by 7 bases, with 11 bases between them. CDR3 length equals 12 residues. Per the germline V gene, CDR1 is SEHNR and CDR2 is FQNEAQ (reference sequence). The CDR3 nucleotides are TGTGCCAGCAGCAGCCGAGTGTGGACCCAGTACTTC. It is translated as CASSSRVWTQYF.

The chain recombines TRBV4-3 with TRBJ1-2; maybe TRBD1 (5 bases). CDR3 length: 17 amino acids. Trimming took off 0 bases at V and 0 bases at J, with 14 bases between the two ends. CDR1 and CDR2 (germline): LGHNA, YSLEER. CDR3 bases: TGCGCCAGCAGCCAAGAGCGTGGGACTAAAGCTAACTATGGCTACACCTTC. Translation: CASSQERGTKANYGYTF.

The rearrangement joins TRBV20-1 to TRBJ1-5; perhaps TRBD1 as D (5 bases). From germline, CDR1 is DFQATT and CDR2 SNEGSKA (reference sequence). This CDR3 is built from 13 residues. The CDR3 sequence: CSAGGRGLGPQHF. The DNA for the CDR3 is TGCAGCGCCGGGGGTCGAGGGCTCGGCCCCCAGCATTTT.

The chain employs TRBV20-1 and TRBJ1-1, with D unresolved. This CDR3 is built from 14 residues. Germline V CDR1 and CDR2: DFQATT, SNEGSKA (reference sequence). V gave up 0 bases and J gave up 4 bases, with 12 bases separating them. In nucleotides, the CDR3 is TGCAGTGCTAGAGATGGTTCTGTGGCCACTGAAGCTTTCTTT. Its protein product is CSARDGSVATEAFF.

This clonotype was observed a handful of times. The rearrangement uses TRBV15 and TRBJ2-7, with 9 bases matching TRBD2. The CDR3 runs to 16 residues. Germline V lookup: CDR1 LNHNV, CDR2 YYDKDF (reference sequence). After removal of 1 base from V and 6 bases from J, the junction contained 10 bases not matched to a gene. CDR3 coding DNA: TGTGCCACCAGCAGAGCCTTTGGCGGGGGGGCCTCCGAGCAGTACTTC. Protein: CATSRAFGGGASEQYF.

The table lists this clonotype with a few counts. The chain employs TRBV6-1 and TRBJ2-5; no reliable D call. Between the trimmed V and J ends, which lost 6 bases and 5 bases, there was a span of 13 bases. This CDR3 has 13 amino acids. Germline CDR1 is MNHNS and CDR2 is SASEGT. In nucleotides, the CDR3 is TGTGCCAGCAGATCCGACTTGGGGGAGACCCAGTACTTC. This codes for CASRSDLGETQYF.

This clonotype was counted many times. V usage is TRBV20-1 and J usage is TRBJ2-1; D remains ambiguous. CDR1 and CDR2 from the germline V gene are DFQATT and SNEGSKA (reference sequence). CDR3 size: 12 residues. V was shortened by 4 bases and J by 3 bases, with 7 bases between the two germline ends. CDR3 sequence: CSAIWGYNEQFF. The CDR3 DNA is TGCAGTGCTATTTGGGGCTACAATGAGCAGTTCTTC.

This clonotype was seen more than once but under ten times. The chain carries TRBV7-9 and TRBJ2-5; 11 bases map to TRBD1. The CDR3 is 15 residues long. Germline-derived CDR1 and CDR2 are SEHNR and FQNEAQ (reference sequence). The V segment lost 5 bases and the J segment 5 bases; nucleotides outside the gene matches: 7. The CDR3 nucleotides are TGTGCCAGCAGCCTAAGGACAGGGGGCGGTGAGACCCAGTACTTC. Translating gives CASSLRTGGGETQYF.

The chain couples TRBV27 to TRBJ1-4; D unresolved. The germline V and J ends were trimmed by 0 bases and 3 bases, with 11 bases remaining between them. Germline V lookup: CDR1 MNHEY, CDR2 SMNVEV (reference sequence). This CDR3 has 16 residues. CDR3 sequence: CASSLSYGLANEKLFF. The CDR3 DNA follows: TGTGCCAGCAGTTTATCTTACGGGCTGGCTAATGAAAAACTGTTTTTT.

This clonotype was detected a few times. The rearrangement joins TRBV6-5 to TRBJ2-7; 13 bases fit TRBD2. The CDR3 loop spans 17 amino acids. V lost 0 bases, J lost 5 bases, and 7 bases stayed unmatched. The V gene's germline CDR1 is MNHEY and CDR2 SVGAGI. The CDR3 coding sequence is TGTGCCAGCAGTTACTCTCCCTGGACTAGCGGGGGTAACGAGCAGTACTTC. Translating gives CASSYSPWTSGGNEQYF.

V and J are TRBV11-2 and TRBJ1-1; 8 bases fit TRBD1. V lost 1 base and J lost 0; bases outside the gene matches: 10. Per germline, CDR1 SGHAT and CDR2 FQNNGV. This CDR3 comprises 18 residues. The CDR3, as DNA: TGTGCCAGCAGCTTAGTCACAGGGGGACGAATAATGAACACTGAAGCTTTCTTT. It yields the protein CASSLVTGGRIMNTEAFF.

The gene calls are TRBV28 and TRBJ2-3, with D hard to call. CDR3 size: 15 residues. Trimming shortened V by 3 bases and J by 2 bases, and 12 bases separated the two germline ends. CDR1 is MDHEN, CDR2 SYDVKM, per germline. CDR3 coding DNA: TGTGCCAGCAGTTTCACTGACGGGTACACAGATACGCAGTATTTT. Translating it yields CASSFTDGYTDTQYF. The full variable domain, rest sourced from reference TRBV28 and TRBJ2-3, is DVKVTQSSRYLVKRTGEKVFLECVQDMDHENMFWYRQDPGLGLRLIYFSYDVKMKEKGDIPEGYSVSREKKERFSLILESASTNQTSMYLCASSFTDGYTDTQYFGPGTRLTVL.

The sample holds a few counts of this clonotype. The chain employs TRBV20-1 and TRBJ2-5; TRBD2 might be the D (6 bases). With 0 bases removed from V and 0 bases from J, the gap between germline ends came to 11 bases. The germline V gene has CDR1 DFQATT and CDR2 SNEGSKA (reference sequence). CDR3 size: 15 residues. The CDR3 DNA follows: TGCAGTGCTAGAGATATGACTAGTCACCAAGAGACCCAGTACTTC. Translated: CSARDMTSHQETQYF.

This clonotype showed up just a few times. The V call is TRBV25-1, the J call TRBJ2-2; 13 nucleotides agree with TRBD2. Trimming at V came to 3 bases and at J to 6 bases, leaving 10 bases not matched to a gene. Germline V gene data show CDR1 as MGHDK and CDR2 as SYGVNS. The CDR3 runs to 18 residues. CDR3 sequence: CASSDLRTSGSGAGELFF. The DNA of the CDR3 is TGTGCCAGCAGTGATCTTAGGACTAGCGGGAGTGGCGCCGGGGAGCTGTTTTTT.

There are a few counts of this clonotype. The genes are TRBV12-3 or TRBV12-4 and TRBJ2-2, with D maybe TRBD1 (5 bases). The CDR3 has 15 residues. The germline V and J ends were trimmed by 7 bases and 1 base, with 13 bases remaining between them. The CDR3 DNA is TGTGCCAGCATAACAACAGGATTGAACACCGGGGAGCTGTTTTTT. This sequence encodes CASITTGLNTGELFF.

The chain carries TRBV12-3 or TRBV12-4 and TRBJ1-1; 8 positions agree with TRBD1. V shed 5 bases and J 6 bases; nucleotides not matched to a gene: 8. CDR3 length: 14 residues. In DNA form, the CDR3 reads TGTGCCAGCAGTCTACAGGGGGGTGGCCCTGAAGCTTTCTTT. Translation: CASSLQGGGPEAFF.

This clonotype was seen a handful of times. The chain combines TRBV29-1 with TRBJ1-3; tentative D call: TRBD1 (6 bases). This CDR3 region has 14 residues. Germline CDR1 and CDR2: SQVTM and ANQGSEA. V lost 4 bases, J lost 0 bases, and 10 bases lay in between. The CDR3 region is CSVVDRSSGNTIYF. The CDR3 region has the DNA TGCAGCGTTGTAGACAGGAGCTCTGGAAACACCATATATTTT.